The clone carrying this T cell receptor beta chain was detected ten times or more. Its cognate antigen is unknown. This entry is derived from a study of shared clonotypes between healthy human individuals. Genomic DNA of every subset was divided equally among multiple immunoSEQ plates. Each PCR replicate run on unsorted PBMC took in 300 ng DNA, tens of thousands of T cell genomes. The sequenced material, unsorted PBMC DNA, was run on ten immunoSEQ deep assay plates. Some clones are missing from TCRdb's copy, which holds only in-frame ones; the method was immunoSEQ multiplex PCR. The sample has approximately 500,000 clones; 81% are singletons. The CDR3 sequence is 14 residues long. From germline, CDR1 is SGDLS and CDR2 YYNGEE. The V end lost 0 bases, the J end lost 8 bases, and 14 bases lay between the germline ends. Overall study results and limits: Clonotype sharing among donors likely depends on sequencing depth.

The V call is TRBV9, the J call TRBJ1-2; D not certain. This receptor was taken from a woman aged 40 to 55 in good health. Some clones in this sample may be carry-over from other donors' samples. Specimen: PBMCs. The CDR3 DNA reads TGTGCCAGCAGCGTAGAAACGGGTACGGGCGGCTACACCTTC. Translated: CASSVETGTGGYTF.